The clone carrying this TCR beta chain showed up just a few times. Sample-barcoded 5' priming and a J-beta primer mix drove a second PCR of 7 to 11 cycles. Each CDR3 protein is one row after TCRdb ran MiXCR on the 5' RACE reads. The table records 550,000 to 650,000 distinct CDR3 sequences, over 25% of them present only once. RNA extraction gave at least 5.5 micrograms of total RNA per sample. Trimming took off 1 base at V and 4 bases at J, with 10 bases between the two ends. The CDR3 length is 14 residues. CDR1 is SEHNR, CDR2 FQNEAQ, per germline (reference sequence). This specimen comes from a study of blood T cells in healthy people across ages. This same sample was also taken into another study, of T cells of mothers and their children.

The receptor was isolated from a boy younger than 10 in good health. The chain couples TRBV7-9 to TRBJ1-2, with D possibly being TRBD1 (6 bases). Source material: blood. For the CDR3, the DNA is TGTGCCAGCAGCTTAGTCGGACAGTTCTATGGCTACACCTTC. Translated: CASSLVGQFYGYTF. The full variable domain, rest sourced from reference TRBV7-9 and TRBJ1-2, is DTGVSQNPRHKITKRGQNVTFRCDPISEHNRLYWYRQTLGQGPEFLTYFQNEAQLEKSRLLSDRFSAERPKGSFSTLEIQRTEQGDSAMYLCASSLVGQFYGYTFGSGTRLTVV.